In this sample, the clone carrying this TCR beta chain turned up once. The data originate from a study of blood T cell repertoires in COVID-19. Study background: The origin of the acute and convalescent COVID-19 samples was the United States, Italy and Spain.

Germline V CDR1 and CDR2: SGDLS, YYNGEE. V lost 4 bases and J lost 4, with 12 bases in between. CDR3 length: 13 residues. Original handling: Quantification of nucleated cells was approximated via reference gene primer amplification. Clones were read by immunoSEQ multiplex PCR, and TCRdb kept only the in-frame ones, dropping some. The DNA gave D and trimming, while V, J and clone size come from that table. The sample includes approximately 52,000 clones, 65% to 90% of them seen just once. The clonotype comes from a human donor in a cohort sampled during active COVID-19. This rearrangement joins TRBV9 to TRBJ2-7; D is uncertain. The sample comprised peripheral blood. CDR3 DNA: TGTGCCAGCAGCCCGCCTAGAGGTTACGAGCAGTACTTC. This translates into CASSPPRGYEQYF.